The 28 T cell receptor beta chains presented below share a single source sample, sequenced in a study of chemoradiotherapy in HPV16-positive cancers. Assay: immunoSEQ multiplex PCR; the TCRdb copy retains only in-frame clones and omits some. The data show tens of thousands of clones, 90% seen once. The starting material was blood, obtained from a patient who underwent chemoradiotherapy. The receptor set was obtained from a human donor with HPV-associated anogenital cancer.

The chain is built from TRBV2 and TRBJ1-6, with a tentative D call TRBD1 (6 bases). CDR1 is SNHLY and CDR2 is FYNNEI in the germline V gene. Deletions cut 3 bases from V and 18 bases from J, with 12 bases between. This CDR3 has 11 amino acids. This CDR3 is CASSETGQHHF. CDR3 sequence (DNA): TGTGCCAGCAGTGAGACAGGCCAACACCACTTT.

This clone was detected only once. The V call is TRBV7-9, the J call TRBJ2-1; TRBD2 matches at 7 bases. Trimming took 1 base from V and 4 from J; bases not matched to a gene: 4. The CDR3 has 15 amino acids. Germline CDR1 is SEHNR and CDR2 is FQNEAQ (reference sequence). The CDR3: CASSLGGTTYNEQFF. CDR3 DNA: TGTGCCAGCAGCTTAGGTGGGACTACATACAATGAGCAGTTCTTC.

The chain employs TRBV27 and TRBJ1-5; 8 nucleotides agree with TRBD1. The CDR3 is 15 amino acids. J was trimmed by 7 bases and V by 3 bases; bases with no gene match: 8. Germline V gene lookup returns CDR1 MNHEY and CDR2 SMNVEV (reference sequence). CDR3 bases: TGTGCCAGCAGTTTCGGGCAGGGGGCCGGACAGCCCCAGCATTTT. Its protein is CASSFGQGAGQPQHF.

The chain carries TRBV18 and TRBJ1-1; D perhaps matches TRBD1 (5 bases). This CDR3 region has 17 residues. Germline lookup yields CDR1 KGHSH and CDR2 LQKENI. V shed 3 bases and J shed 0 bases, with 17 bases lying between them. The CDR3 protein is CASSPSQGRRMNTEAFF. The CDR3 nucleotides are TGTGCCAGCTCACCGAGTCAGGGAAGACGAATGAACACTGAAGCTTTCTTT.

CDR3 sequence: CARTMRRFRQPQHF. The CDR3 bases are TGTGCCAGAACAATGAGGCGGTTTAGGCAGCCCCAGCATTTT. The chain is built from TRBV19 and TRBJ1-5; no reliable D call. The CDR3 length is 14 residues. Germline CDR1 reads LNHDA; CDR2 reads SQIVND (reference sequence). Trimming pared 9 bases from V and 7 bases from J, leaving 19 bases between.

The chain couples TRBV7-8 to TRBJ1-5; weak D call: TRBD1 (5 bases). Per the germline V gene, CDR1 is SGHVS and CDR2 is FQNEAQ. This CDR3 has 15 amino acids. V shed 5 bases and J shed 3 bases, with 14 bases lying between them. For the CDR3, the DNA is TGTGCCAGCAGCCCAGACGTGGGGGTCAATCAGCCCCAGCATTTT. It translates to CASSPDVGVNQPQHF.

V usage is TRBV7-7 and J usage is TRBJ2-5; 12 bases are shared with TRBD2. J was trimmed by 2 bases and V by 5 bases; bases with no gene match: 15. Germline V CDR1 and CDR2: SSHAT, FNYEAQ (reference sequence). The CDR3 sequence is 19 residues long. Written as DNA, the CDR3 is TGTGCCAGCAGCCGCGGGACAGGAGTAACTAGCGGGGGGCAAGAGACCCAGTACTTC. Its translation: CASSRGTGVTSGGQETQYF.

The V and J genes are TRBV5-1 and TRBJ2-5; the D call may be TRBD1 or TRBD2 (5 bases each). Between the trimmed V and J ends, which lost 0 bases and 1 base, there was a span of 10 bases. Germline lookup yields CDR1 SGHRS and CDR2 YFSETQ. The CDR3 has 15 residues. The CDR3 DNA reads TGCGCCAGCAGCTTGGATTCGGGGACCCAAGAGACCCAGTACTTC. It codes for CASSLDSGTQETQYF.

This chain links TRBV18 with TRBJ1-6, with 9 bases identical to TRBD1. This CDR3 is built from 18 residues. The ends lost 4 bases at V and 5 bases at J; junction bases unmatched: 12. Per germline, CDR1 KGHSH and CDR2 LQKENI. The CDR3 sequence: CASSLIAGTGWDNSPLHF. DNA of the CDR3: TGTGCCAGCTCACTAATTGCCGGGACAGGGTGGGATAATTCACCCCTCCACTTT.

The chain links TRBV7-2 to TRBJ2-5; 13 bases match TRBD2. The CDR3 extends over 16 amino acids. Germline values: CDR1 SGHTA, CDR2 FQGNSA. V gave up 1 base and J gave up 3 bases; unmatched junction bases: 2. CDR3 DNA: TGTGCCAGCAGCTTAGGGGGACTAGCGGGAAAAGAGACCCAGTACTTC. Amino acid sequence: CASSLGGLAGKETQYF.

V is TRBV30 and J is TRBJ1-4; D is ambiguous. The CDR3 length is 13 residues. From germline, CDR1 is GTSNPN and CDR2 SVGIG (reference sequence). Trimming took 2 bases from V and 4 from J, leaving 8 bases between them. CDR3 in DNA: TGTGCCTGGAGTTTCGGGGATAATGAAAAACTGTTTTTT. It encodes CAWSFGDNEKLFF.

This clone was picked up one time. V usage is TRBV6-1 and J usage is TRBJ2-4, with a tentative D call TRBD1 (6 bases). The germline V and J ends were trimmed by 6 bases and 0 bases, with 12 bases remaining between them. CDR3 length: 15 residues. Germline V gene data show CDR1 as MNHNS and CDR2 as SASEGT. DNA of the CDR3: TGTGCCAGCAGCCCGGGACACTTAGCCAAAAACATTCAGTACTTC. It encodes CASSPGHLAKNIQYF.

V gene TRBV19 combines with J gene TRBJ2-1, with 7 bases identical to TRBD2. The CDR3 runs to 13 residues. Per the germline V gene, CDR1 is LNHDA and CDR2 is SQIVND (reference sequence). V trimming: 7 bases; J trimming: 8 bases; junction bases outside the gene matches: 8. CDR3 coding DNA: TGTGCCAGTACTCCCGGGACTAACGATGAGCAGTTCTTC. It codes for CASTPGTNDEQFF.

V and J are TRBV11-3 and TRBJ2-1; the D gene is possibly TRBD2 (5 bases). The CDR3 has 13 amino acids. The germline gives CDR1 SGHNT, CDR2 YENEEA. Trimming removed 8 bases from V and 4 bases from J, with 12 bases in between. The CDR3 sequence is CASSHGEYNEQFF. CDR3 nucleotide sequence: TGTGCCAGCTCTCACGGGGAGTACAATGAGCAGTTCTTC.

This clone was picked up one time. This rearrangement joins TRBV10-1 to TRBJ2-7; D is unresolved. V lost 10 bases to trimming and J lost 2 bases, with 30 bases between them. CDR3 length: 18 amino acids. Germline CDR1 is WNHNN and CDR2 is SYGVQD (reference sequence). The CDR3, as DNA: TGCGCCACCTTCCAACGCCAGAAACCGAAAGGCCAGACCTACGAGCAGTACTTC. Translating it yields CATFQRQKPKGQTYEQYF.

The chain is built from TRBV6-1 and TRBJ2-3; a weak D match, TRBD2 (7 bases). The CDR3 has 14 residues. Germline CDR1 is MNHNS and CDR2 is SASEGT. Deletions cut 8 bases from V and 5 bases from J, with 17 bases between. The CDR3 coding sequence is TGTGCCAGCGGGGGGGGCTATTCAGTAGATACGCAGTATTTT. Translated, it gives CASGGGYSVDTQYF.

The V call is TRBV9, the J call TRBJ2-3; D remains ambiguous. The CDR3 has 14 amino acids. Germline values: CDR1 SGDLS, CDR2 YYNGEE. Trimming cost V 0 bases and J 5 bases, with 10 bases left between them. The CDR3 DNA reads as TGTGCCAGCAGCGTAGAGTCCCAAGGAGATACGCAGTATTTT. This codes for CASSVESQGDTQYF.

The genes are TRBV5-6 and TRBJ1-5; D perhaps matches TRBD1 (5 bases). The CDR3 consists of 15 residues. CDR1 is SGHDT and CDR2 is YYEEEE in the germline V gene. Trimming removed 0 bases from V and 4 bases from J, with 11 bases in between. CDR3 DNA: TGTGCCAGCAGCTTGGTGTCAGGGAGAAATCAGCCCCAGCATTTT. Its protein product is CASSLVSGRNQPQHF.

CDR3 DNA: TGCGCCAGCAGCTCTACCCCACCAATCGAGTACAATGAGCAGTTCTTC. Its translation is CASSSTPPIEYNEQFF. This chain joins TRBV5-1 and TRBJ2-1, with D unclear. Trimming cost V 3 bases and J 4 bases, with 17 bases left between them. The CDR3 sequence is 16 residues long. CDR1 SGHRS and CDR2 YFSETQ come from the germline V gene.

V is TRBV5-4 and J is TRBJ1-2, with D maybe TRBD1 (6 bases). The CDR3 runs 17 residues. Per the germline V gene, CDR1 is SGHNT and CDR2 is YYREEE (reference sequence). Trimming removed 3 bases from V and 4 bases from J, with 22 bases in between. DNA of the CDR3: TGTGCCAGCAGCTGGGAGGACAGTATAATTCCGAGCTATGGCTACACCTTC. This sequence encodes CASSWEDSIIPSYGYTF.

The V and J genes are TRBV7-9 and TRBJ1-2, with 7 bases that match TRBD1. Germline CDR1 reads SEHNR; CDR2 reads FQNEAQ (reference sequence). The V and J ends lost 4 bases and 6 bases, in that order; junction bases with no gene match: 8. This CDR3 is 14 amino acids long. CDR3 amino acids: CASSSSTGTHGYTF. The CDR3 DNA sequence: TGTGCCAGCAGCTCGTCGACAGGGACGCATGGCTACACCTTC.

The chain uses TRBV11-2 and TRBJ1-4; TRBD1 might be the D (6 bases). CDR3 length: 16 residues. CDR1 and CDR2 from the germline V gene are SGHAT and FQNNGV. Trimming shortened V by 5 bases and J by 8 bases, and 21 bases separated the two germline ends. The CDR3 nucleotides are TGTGCCAGCAGCGGTAGAGGGGAGGGGGATTTCGAAAAACTGTTTTTT. Encoded protein: CASSGRGEGDFEKLFF.

The CDR3 sequence is CSVRRDVVGNTIYF. Here the CDR3 DNA reads TGCAGCGTTAGAAGGGACGTCGTCGGAAACACCATATATTTT. This chain links TRBV29-1 with TRBJ1-3; TRBD1 might be the D (5 bases). Germline V gene sequence: CDR1 SQVTM, CDR2 ANQGSEA. The V and J ends lost 5 bases and 4 bases respectively, with 15 bases between them. This CDR3 comprises 14 residues. Full variable domain (missing parts from reference TRBV29-1 and TRBJ1-3): SAVISQKPSRDICQRGTSLTIQCQVDSQVTMMFWYRQQPGQSLTLIATANQGSEATYESGFVIDKFPISRPNLTFSTLTVSNMSPEDSSIYLCSVRRDVVGNTIYFGEGSWLTVV.

The V gene is TRBV27, the J gene TRBJ2-1; weak D call: TRBD2 (5 bases). The length of the CDR3 is 16 residues. Germline values: CDR1 MNHEY, CDR2 SMNVEV (reference sequence). V lost 5 bases and J 1 base, leaving 15 bases between the germline ends. CDR3 residues: CASSPRTVQSYNEQFF. CDR3 nucleotides: TGTGCCAGCAGTCCCCGGACTGTCCAGTCCTACAATGAGCAGTTCTTC.

The chain recombines TRBV9 with TRBJ1-2; TRBD1 matches at 9 bases. Unmatched junction bases numbered 10, after V lost 1 base and J lost 6 bases. The CDR3 extends over 16 amino acids. The germline V gene has CDR1 SGDLS and CDR2 YYNGEE. For the CDR3, the DNA is TGTGCCAGCAGCGTATCGCCTTGGGACAGGGAGGATGGCTACACCTTC. As protein: CASSVSPWDREDGYTF.

This clone was picked up a small number of times. The chain has TRBV6-5 and TRBJ1-4, with D uncertain. The V gene's germline CDR1 is MNHEY and CDR2 SVGAGI. The ends were cut back, 6 bases at V and 8 bases at J, with 16 bases in the middle. The CDR3 is made up of 14 amino acids. DNA of the CDR3: TGTGCCAGCAGGGGTGGGCTGGTGGGAGAAAAACTGTTTTTT. This translates into CASRGGLVGEKLFF.

V usage is TRBV6-1 and J usage is TRBJ2-4; 7 bases fit TRBD1. After removal of 4 bases from V and 1 base from J, the junction contained 7 bases not matched to a gene. Germline CDR1 reads MNHNS; CDR2 reads SASEGT. This CDR3 comprises 16 residues. The CDR3 sequence is CASSVRQGSAKNIQYF. CDR3 bases: TGTGCCAGCAGTGTTAGACAGGGCTCCGCCAAAAACATTCAGTACTTC.

This CDR3 reads CASSLRVASGVYEQYF. The CDR3 coding sequence is TGTGCCAGCAGCTTGAGGGTGGCTAGCGGGGTCTACGAGCAGTACTTC. The V and J genes are TRBV5-8 and TRBJ2-7; 9 bases are shared with TRBD2. Trimming removed 1 base from V and 3 bases from J; junction bases left unmatched: 8. The CDR3 runs 16 residues. Per the germline V gene, CDR1 is SGHTS and CDR2 is YDEGEE.